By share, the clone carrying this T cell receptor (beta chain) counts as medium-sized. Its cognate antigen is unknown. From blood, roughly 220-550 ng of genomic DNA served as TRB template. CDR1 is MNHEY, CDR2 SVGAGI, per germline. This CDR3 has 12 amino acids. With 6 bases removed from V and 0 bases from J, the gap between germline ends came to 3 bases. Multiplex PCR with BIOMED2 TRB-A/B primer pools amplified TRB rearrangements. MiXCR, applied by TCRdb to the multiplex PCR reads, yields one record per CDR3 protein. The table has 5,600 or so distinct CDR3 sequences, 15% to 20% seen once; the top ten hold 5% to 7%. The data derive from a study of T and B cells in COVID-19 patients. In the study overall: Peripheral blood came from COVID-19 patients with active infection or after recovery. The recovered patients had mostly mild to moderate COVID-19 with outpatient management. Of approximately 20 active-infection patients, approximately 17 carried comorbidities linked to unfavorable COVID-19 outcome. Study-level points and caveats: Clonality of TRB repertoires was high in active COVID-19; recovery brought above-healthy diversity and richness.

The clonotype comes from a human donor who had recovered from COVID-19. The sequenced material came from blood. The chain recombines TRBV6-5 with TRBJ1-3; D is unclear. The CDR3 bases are TGTGCCAGCAGGGACTCTGGAAACACCATATATTTT. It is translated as CASRDSGNTIYF.